This TCR beta chain was documented in a study of blood T cells in healthy people across ages. Combining a sample-barcoded 5' primer with a J-beta primer mix, a second PCR ran for roughly 7 to 12 cycles. TCRdb reprocessed the 5' RACE reads with MiXCR, giving one entry per CDR3 protein. The table lists about 1.8 million distinct CDR3 sequences, about 49% of them singletons. The CDR3 is 17 residues long. From germline, CDR1 is SGHRS and CDR2 YFSETQ. Trimming took off 4 bases at V and 3 bases at J, with 22 bases between the two ends. Aged roughly 6 to 90, donors were systemically healthy Caucasians from Russia. Every donor provided roughly 9.1 milliliters of peripheral blood. The study isolated at least 6 million PBMCs from each sample.

The sequenced material came from blood. The sequence was obtained from a woman aged 40 to 50 in good health. The chain carries TRBV5-1 and TRBJ1-2; D perhaps matches TRBD1 (5 bases). The CDR3 DNA sequence: TGCGCCAGCAGCCGGGTCTCCGGGACGGATCCTTACTATGGCTACACCTTC. This translates into CASSRVSGTDPYYGYTF.